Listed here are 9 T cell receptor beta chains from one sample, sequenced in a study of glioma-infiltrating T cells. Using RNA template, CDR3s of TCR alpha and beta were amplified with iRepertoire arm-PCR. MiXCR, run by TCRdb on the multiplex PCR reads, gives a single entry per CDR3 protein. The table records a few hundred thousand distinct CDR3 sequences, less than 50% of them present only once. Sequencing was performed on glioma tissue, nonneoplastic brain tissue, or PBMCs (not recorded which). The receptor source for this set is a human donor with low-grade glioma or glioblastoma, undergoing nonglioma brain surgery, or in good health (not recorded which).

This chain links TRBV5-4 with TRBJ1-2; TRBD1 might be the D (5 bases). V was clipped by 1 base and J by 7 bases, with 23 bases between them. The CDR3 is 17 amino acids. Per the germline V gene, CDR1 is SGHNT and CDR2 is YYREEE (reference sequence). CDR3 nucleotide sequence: TGTGCCAGCAGCTTGTACTACTTTGGGACTCCCACCGCTGGCTACACCTTC. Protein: CASSLYYFGTPTAGYTF.

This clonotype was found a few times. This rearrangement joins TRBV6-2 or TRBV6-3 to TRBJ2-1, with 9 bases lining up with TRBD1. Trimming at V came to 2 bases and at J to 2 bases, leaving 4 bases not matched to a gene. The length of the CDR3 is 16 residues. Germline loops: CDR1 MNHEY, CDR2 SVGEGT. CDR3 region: CASSYGGTGTYNEQFF. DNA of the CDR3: TGTGCCAGCAGTTACGGGGGGACAGGGACCTACAATGAGCAGTTCTTC.

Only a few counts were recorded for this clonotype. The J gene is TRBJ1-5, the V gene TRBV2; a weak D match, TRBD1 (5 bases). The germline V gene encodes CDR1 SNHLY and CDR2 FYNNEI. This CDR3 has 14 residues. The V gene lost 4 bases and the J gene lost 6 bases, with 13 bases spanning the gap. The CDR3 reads CASSGQTGRQPQHF. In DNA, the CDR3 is TGTGCCAGCAGTGGTCAAACGGGACGTCAGCCCCAGCATTTT.

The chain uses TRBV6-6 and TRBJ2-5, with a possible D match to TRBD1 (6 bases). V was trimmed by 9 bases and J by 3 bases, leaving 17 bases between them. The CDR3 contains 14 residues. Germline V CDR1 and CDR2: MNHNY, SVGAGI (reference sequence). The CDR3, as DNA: TGTGCCAGTGGAAAGGGACACGCCGAAGAGACCCAGTACTTC. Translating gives CASGKGHAEETQYF.

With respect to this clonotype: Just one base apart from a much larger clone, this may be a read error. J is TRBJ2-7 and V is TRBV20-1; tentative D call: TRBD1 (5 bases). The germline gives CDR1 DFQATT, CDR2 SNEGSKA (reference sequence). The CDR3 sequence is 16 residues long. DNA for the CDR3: TGCAGTGTTAGAGATTTTGGAAGGGGTAGTGGATACGAGCAGTACTTC. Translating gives CSVRDFGRGSGYEQYF.

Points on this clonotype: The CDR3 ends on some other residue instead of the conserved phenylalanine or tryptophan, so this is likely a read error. CDR3 protein: CASSLESTDTQYL. Here the CDR3 DNA reads TGTGCCAGCAGCTTGGAGAGCACAGATACGCAGTATCTT. J is TRBJ2-3 and V is TRBV7-3; D not resolved. Germline V gene sequence: CDR1 SGHTA, CDR2 FQGTGA. V lost 3 bases, J lost 0 bases, and 4 bases lay in between. The CDR3 totals 13 residues.

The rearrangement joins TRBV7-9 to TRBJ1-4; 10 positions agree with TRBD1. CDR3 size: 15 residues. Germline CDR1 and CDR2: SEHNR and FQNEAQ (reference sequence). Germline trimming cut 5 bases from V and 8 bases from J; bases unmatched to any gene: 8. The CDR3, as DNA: TGTGCCAGCAGCCCGCGGACAGGGGGTGGAGAAAAACTGTTTTTT. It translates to CASSPRTGGGEKLFF.

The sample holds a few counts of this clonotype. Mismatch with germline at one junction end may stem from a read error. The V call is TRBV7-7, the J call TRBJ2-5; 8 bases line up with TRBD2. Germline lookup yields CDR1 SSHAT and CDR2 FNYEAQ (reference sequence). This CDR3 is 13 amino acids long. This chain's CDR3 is CASSNGLAGTQYF. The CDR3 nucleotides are TGTGCTAGCAGCAACGGACTAGCCGGGACCCAGTACTTC.

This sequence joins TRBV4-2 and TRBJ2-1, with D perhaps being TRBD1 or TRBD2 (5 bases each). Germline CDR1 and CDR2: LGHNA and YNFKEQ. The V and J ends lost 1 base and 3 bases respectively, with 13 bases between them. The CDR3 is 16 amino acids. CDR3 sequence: CASSQVGAGDYNEQFF. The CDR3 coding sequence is TGTGCCAGCAGCCAAGTTGGGGCGGGCGACTACAATGAGCAGTTCTTC.